A single sample is the source of the 6 T cell receptor beta chains below, sequenced in a study of shared clonotypes between healthy human individuals. Clones were sequenced by immunoSEQ multiplex PCR, and TCRdb holds only the in-frame ones, with some missing. This sample has a few million clones; more than 90% occur once, and the top ten carry about 0.13%. Sequenced material: naive CD4+ T cells sorted from blood. Subset of the sample: CD45RA+ positively selected. Every receptor here comes from a man younger than 30 in good health.

The rearrangement joins TRBV6-5 to TRBJ2-3; 12 positions match TRBD2. Germline V gene data show CDR1 as MNHEY and CDR2 as SVGAGI. V shed 2 bases, J shed 11 bases, and the junction held 8 bases outside the gene matches. The CDR3 length is 15 residues. CDR3 amino acids: CASSYSGLAGRLQYF. The DNA for the CDR3 is TGTGCCAGCAGTTACAGCGGACTAGCGGGACGGTTGCAGTATTTT.

The chain uses TRBV19 and TRBJ2-7; 11 bases align to TRBD2. This CDR3 is built from 16 residues. Germline V gene data show CDR1 as LNHDA and CDR2 as SQIVND (reference sequence). The V segment lost 0 bases and the J segment 3 bases; nucleotides outside the gene matches: 4. The DNA for the CDR3 is TGTGCCAGTAGTATAGAAGGCACTAGCGGGAGCTACGAGCAGTACTTC. It encodes CASSIEGTSGSYEQYF.

Written as DNA, the CDR3 is TGTGCCATCAGTGGCACAGGGGGCGCGGGTGAAAAACTGTTTTTT. Amino acids: CAISGTGGAGEKLFF. The V call is TRBV10-3, the J call TRBJ1-4; 9 bases align to TRBD1. Germline-derived CDR1 and CDR2 are ENHRY and SYGVKD. V dropped 4 bases and J dropped 7; count of bases not matched to a gene: 7. The CDR3 loop spans 15 amino acids.

V usage is TRBV9 and J usage is TRBJ1-2; perhaps TRBD1 as D (5 bases). Looked up from germline, CDR1 is SGDLS and CDR2 is YYNGEE. The CDR3 runs 17 residues. V lost 0 bases and J lost 2, with 17 bases in between. This CDR3 reads CASSVGGAGRGNYGYTF. CDR3 nucleotides: TGTGCCAGCAGCGTAGGAGGGGCTGGCCGGGGCAACTATGGCTACACCTTC.

The chain joins TRBV7-9 to TRBJ1-3, with D perhaps matching TRBD1 (5 bases). Germline V gene data show CDR1 as SEHNR and CDR2 as FQNEAQ (reference sequence). V was cut by 1 base and J by 2 bases, with 6 bases left in between. CDR3 length: 14 residues. CDR3 nucleotides: TGTGCCAGCAGCTTAGGGGGCGCTGGAAACACCATATATTTT. Its translation is CASSLGGAGNTIYF.

The chain is built from TRBV9 and TRBJ2-3; D is possibly TRBD2 (5 bases). The CDR3 length is 15 residues. Germline loops: CDR1 SGDLS, CDR2 YYNGEE. The germline V and J ends were trimmed by 0 bases and 6 bases, with 14 bases remaining between them. Here the CDR3 DNA reads TGTGCCAGCAGCGTAGCACTAGTCGTGGAGGATACGCAGTATTTT. It specifies CASSVALVVEDTQYF.